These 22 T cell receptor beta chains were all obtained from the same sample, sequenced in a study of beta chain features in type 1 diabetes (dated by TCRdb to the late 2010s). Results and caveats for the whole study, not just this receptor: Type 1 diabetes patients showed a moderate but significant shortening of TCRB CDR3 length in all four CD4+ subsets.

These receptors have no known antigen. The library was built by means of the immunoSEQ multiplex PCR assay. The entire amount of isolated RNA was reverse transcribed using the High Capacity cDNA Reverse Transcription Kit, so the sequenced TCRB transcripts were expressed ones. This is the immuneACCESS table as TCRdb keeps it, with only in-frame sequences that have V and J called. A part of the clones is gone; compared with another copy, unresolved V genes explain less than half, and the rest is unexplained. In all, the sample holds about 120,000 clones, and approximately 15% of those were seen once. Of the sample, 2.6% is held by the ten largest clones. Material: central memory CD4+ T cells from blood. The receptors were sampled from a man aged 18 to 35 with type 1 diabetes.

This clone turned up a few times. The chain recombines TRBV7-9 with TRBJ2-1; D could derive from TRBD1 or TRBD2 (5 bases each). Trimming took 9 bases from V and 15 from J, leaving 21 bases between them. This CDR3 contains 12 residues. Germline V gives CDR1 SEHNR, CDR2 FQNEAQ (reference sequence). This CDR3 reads CASWDPQPEGFF. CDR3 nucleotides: TGTGCCAGTTGGGACCCTCAACCTGAGGGGTTCTTC.

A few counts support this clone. CDR3 protein: CASSLGTTKTGEQYF. CDR3 coding DNA: TGCGCCAGCAGCCTCGGGACAACTAAAACGGGCGAGCAGTACTTC. The chain recombines TRBV5-1 with TRBJ2-7; TRBD1 is a possible D gene (6 bases). The germline CDR1 and CDR2 sequences are SGHRS and YFSETQ. CDR3 size: 15 residues. Trimming shortened V by 4 bases and J by 6 bases, and 20 bases separated the two germline ends.

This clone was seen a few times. CDR3 residues: CASSGQVEETQYF. CDR3 nucleotides: TGCGCCAGCAGCGGACAGGTCGAGGAGACCCAGTACTTC. V and J are TRBV10-1 and TRBJ2-5; 7 bases agree with TRBD1. The trim removed 6 bases at V and 5 bases at J, leaving 6 bases unmatched. CDR1 and CDR2 from the germline V gene are WNHNN and SYGVQD (reference sequence). This CDR3 is 13 amino acids long.

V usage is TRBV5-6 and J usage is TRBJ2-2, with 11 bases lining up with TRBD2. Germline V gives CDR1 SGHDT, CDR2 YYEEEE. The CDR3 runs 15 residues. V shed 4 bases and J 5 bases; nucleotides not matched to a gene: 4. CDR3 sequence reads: CASSPRTSGTGELFF. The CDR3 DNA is TGTGCCAGCAGCCCCCGGACTAGCGGGACCGGGGAGCTGTTTTTT.

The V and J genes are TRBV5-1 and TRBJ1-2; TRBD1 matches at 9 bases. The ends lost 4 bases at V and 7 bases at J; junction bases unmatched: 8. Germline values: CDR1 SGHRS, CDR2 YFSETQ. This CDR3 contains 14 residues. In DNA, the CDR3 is TGCGCCAGCAGCCTTACCGGGACAGGGTCTGGCTACACCTTC. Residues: CASSLTGTGSGYTF.

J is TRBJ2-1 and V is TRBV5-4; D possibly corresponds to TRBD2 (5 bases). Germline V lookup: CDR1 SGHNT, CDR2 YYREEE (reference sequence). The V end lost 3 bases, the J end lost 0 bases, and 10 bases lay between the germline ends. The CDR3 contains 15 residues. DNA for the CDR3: TGTGCCAGCAGCTCCCAGAGCGGCTCCTACAATGAGCAGTTCTTC. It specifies CASSSQSGSYNEQFF.

The CDR3 DNA follows: TGTGCCAGCAGCTCCCTAAAAGGACAGAACTATGGCTACACCTTC. Amino acids: CASSSLKGQNYGYTF. The rearrangement uses TRBV11-2 and TRBJ1-2; possibly TRBD1 for D (6 bases). Trimming took 4 bases from V and 2 from J, leaving 14 bases between them. This CDR3 has 15 amino acids. The germline V gene has CDR1 SGHAT and CDR2 FQNNGV. Supplemented by reference TRBV11-2 and TRBJ1-2, the full variable domain reads EAGVAQSPRYKIIEKRQSVAFWCNPISGHATLYWYQQILGQGPKLLIQFQNNGVVDDSQLPKDRFSAERLKGVDSTLKIQPAKLEDSAVYLCASSSLKGQNYGYTFGSGTRLTVV.

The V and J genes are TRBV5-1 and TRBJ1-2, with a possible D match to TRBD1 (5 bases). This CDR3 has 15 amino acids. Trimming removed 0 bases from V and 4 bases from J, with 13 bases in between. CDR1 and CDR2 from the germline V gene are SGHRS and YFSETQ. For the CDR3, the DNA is TGCGCCAGCAGCTTGGAGTCCGGGGCAGCCTATGGCTACACCTTC. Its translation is CASSLESGAAYGYTF.

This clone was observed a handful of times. CDR3 sequence reads: CASSLNAHSNQPQHF. CDR3 nucleotides: TGTGCCAGCAGCTTAAATGCCCATAGCAATCAGCCCCAGCATTTT. V gene TRBV7-6 combines with J gene TRBJ1-5; the D is unclear. Between the trimmed V and J ends, which lost 2 bases and 0 bases, there was a span of 8 bases. The CDR3 has 15 residues. Per the germline V gene, CDR1 is SGHVS and CDR2 is FNYEAQ.

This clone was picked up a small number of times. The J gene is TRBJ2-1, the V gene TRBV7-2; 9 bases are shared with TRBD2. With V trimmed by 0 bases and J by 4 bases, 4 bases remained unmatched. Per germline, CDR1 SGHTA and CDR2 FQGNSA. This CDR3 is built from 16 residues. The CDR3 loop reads CASSLARAGGYNEQFF. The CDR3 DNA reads TGTGCCAGCAGCTTAGCCCGAGCGGGGGGTTACAATGAGCAGTTCTTC.

The CDR3 coding sequence is TGTGCCAGCAGATTCGGGACAGGGGGCTCTGAAGCTTTCTTT. Translation gives CASRFGTGGSEAFF. The V gene is TRBV5-4, the J gene TRBJ1-1, with 12 bases lining up with TRBD1. V was pared by 5 bases and J by 6 bases, with 5 bases of the junction left unmatched. The V gene's germline CDR1 is SGHNT and CDR2 YYREEE (reference sequence). This CDR3 spans 14 amino acids.

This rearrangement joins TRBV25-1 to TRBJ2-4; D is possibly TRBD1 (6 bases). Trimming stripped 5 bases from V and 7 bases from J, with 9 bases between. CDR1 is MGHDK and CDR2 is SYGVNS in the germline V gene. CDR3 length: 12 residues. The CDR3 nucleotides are TGTGCCAGCAGTACAGGGTGGAACATTCAGTACTTC. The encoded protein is CASSTGWNIQYF.

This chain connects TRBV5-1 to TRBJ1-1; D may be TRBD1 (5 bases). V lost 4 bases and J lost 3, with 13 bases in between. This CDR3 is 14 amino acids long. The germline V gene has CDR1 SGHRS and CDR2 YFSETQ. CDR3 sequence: CASSLAPGDTEAFF. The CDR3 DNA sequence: TGCGCCAGCAGCCTGGCCCCGGGGGACACTGAAGCTTTCTTT.

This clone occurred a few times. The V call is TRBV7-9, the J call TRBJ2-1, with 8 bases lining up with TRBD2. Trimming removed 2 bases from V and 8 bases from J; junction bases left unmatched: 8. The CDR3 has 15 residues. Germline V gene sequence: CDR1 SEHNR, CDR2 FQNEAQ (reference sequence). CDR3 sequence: CASSLSLAGQDEQFF. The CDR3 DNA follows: TGTGCCAGCAGCTTAAGCCTAGCGGGCCAAGATGAGCAGTTCTTC. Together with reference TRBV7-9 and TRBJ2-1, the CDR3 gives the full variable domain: DTGVSQNPRHKITKRGQNVTFRCDPISEHNRLYWYRQTLGQGPEFLTYFQNEAQLEKSRLLSDRFSAERPKGSFSTLEIQRTEQGDSAMYLCASSLSLAGQDEQFFGPGTRLTVL.

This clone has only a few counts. The CDR3 loop reads CATSRRDRTSNQPQHF. In DNA, the CDR3 is TGTGCCACCAGCAGACGGGACAGAACGAGCAATCAGCCCCAGCATTTT. The gene calls are TRBV15 and TRBJ1-5, with TRBD1 identical over 7 bases. Trimming cost V 2 bases and J 1 base; bases outside gene matches: 5. From germline, CDR1 is LNHNV and CDR2 YYDKDF (reference sequence). The CDR3 spans 16 residues.

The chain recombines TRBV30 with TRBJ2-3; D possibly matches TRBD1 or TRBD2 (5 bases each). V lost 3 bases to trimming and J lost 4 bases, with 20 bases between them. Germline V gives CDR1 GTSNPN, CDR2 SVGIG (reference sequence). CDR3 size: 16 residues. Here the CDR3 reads CAWRKGASLGADTQYF. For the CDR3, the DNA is TGTGCCTGGAGAAAAGGGGCTAGCTTGGGCGCAGATACGCAGTATTTT.

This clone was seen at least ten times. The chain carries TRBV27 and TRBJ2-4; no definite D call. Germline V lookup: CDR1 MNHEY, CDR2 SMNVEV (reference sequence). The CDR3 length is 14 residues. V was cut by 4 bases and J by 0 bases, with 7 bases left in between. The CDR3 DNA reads TGTGCCAGCAGTTCGACGGTAGCCAAAAACATTCAGTACTTC. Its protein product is CASSSTVAKNIQYF.

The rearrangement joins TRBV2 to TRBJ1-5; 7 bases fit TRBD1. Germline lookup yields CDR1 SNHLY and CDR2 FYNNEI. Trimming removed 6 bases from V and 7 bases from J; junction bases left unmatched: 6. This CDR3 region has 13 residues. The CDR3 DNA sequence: TGTGCCAGCAGCGACAGGGTAAGGCAGCCCCAGCATTTT. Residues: CASSDRVRQPQHF. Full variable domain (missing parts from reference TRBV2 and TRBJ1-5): EPEVTQTPSHQVTQMGQEVILRCVPISNHLYFYWYRQILGQKVEFLVSFYNNEISEKSEIFDDQFSVERPDGSNFTLKIRSTKLEDSAMYFCASSDRVRQPQHFGDGTRLSIL.

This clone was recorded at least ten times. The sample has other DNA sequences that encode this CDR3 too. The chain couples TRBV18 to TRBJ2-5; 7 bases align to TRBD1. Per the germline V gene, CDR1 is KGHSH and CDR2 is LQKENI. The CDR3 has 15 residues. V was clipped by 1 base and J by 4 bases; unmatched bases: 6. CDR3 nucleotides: TGTGCCAGCTCACCACAGGGGGCAGGAGGAGAGACCCAGTACTTC. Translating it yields CASSPQGAGGETQYF.

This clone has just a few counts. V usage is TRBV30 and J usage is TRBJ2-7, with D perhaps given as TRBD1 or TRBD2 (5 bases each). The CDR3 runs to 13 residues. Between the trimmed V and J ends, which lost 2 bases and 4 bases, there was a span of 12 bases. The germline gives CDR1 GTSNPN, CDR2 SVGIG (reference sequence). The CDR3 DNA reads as TGTGCCTGGAGTTCGGGACGCAGGTACGAGCAGTACTTC. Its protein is CAWSSGRRYEQYF.

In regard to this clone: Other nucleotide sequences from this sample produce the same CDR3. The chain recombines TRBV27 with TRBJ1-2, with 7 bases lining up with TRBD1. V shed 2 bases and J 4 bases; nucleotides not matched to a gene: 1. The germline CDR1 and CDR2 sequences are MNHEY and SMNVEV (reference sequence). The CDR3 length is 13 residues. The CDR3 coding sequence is TGTGCCAGCAGTTTACGACAGGGCTATGGCTACACCTTC. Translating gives CASSLRQGYGYTF.

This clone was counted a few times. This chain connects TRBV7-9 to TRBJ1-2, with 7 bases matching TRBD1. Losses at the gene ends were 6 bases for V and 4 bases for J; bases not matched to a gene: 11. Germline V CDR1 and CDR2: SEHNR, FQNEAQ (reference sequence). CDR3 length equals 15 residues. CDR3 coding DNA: TGTGCCAGCAGTCGAATACGGGACAGCCTCTATGGCTACACCTTC. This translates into CASSRIRDSLYGYTF.